This TCR beta chain was profiled in a study of OX40 agonist ivuxolimab in advanced cancers. Study summary: Patients were around 83% male with ages roughly 20 to 80, mean 60. One hepatocellular carcinoma and a couple of cutaneous melanoma patients partially responded.

CDR3 size: 14 residues. Trimming removed 5 bases from V and 2 bases from J, with 13 bases in between. The V gene's germline CDR1 is SGHVS and CDR2 FQNEAQ. This clone was seen just once. What it binds is not known. The study, taken as a whole, reports: Specificity for antigen went undetermined in the expanded peripheral T cells.

Measured with immunoSEQ multiplex PCR; TCRdb has only the in-frame clones, and not every one. The data contain approximately 74,000 clones, over 80% of them singletons. This rearrangement joins TRBV7-8 to TRBJ2-7; maybe TRBD2 (6 bases). The specimen comprised CD4+ or CD8+ T cells sorted from blood, sampled in a trial of the OX40 agonist ivuxolimab. The sequence was obtained from an adult with an advanced solid tumor such as melanoma, head and neck, liver or kidney cancer. CDR3 sequence: CASSGGSFTYEQYF. CDR3 sequence (DNA): TGTGCCAGCAGCGGGGGGTCTTTTACCTACGAGCAGTACTTC. Using reference TRBV7-8 and TRBJ2-7 for the parts outside the CDR3, the full variable domain is GAGVSQSPRYKVAKRGQDVALRCDPISGHVSLFWYQQALGQGPEFLTYFQNEAQLDKSGLPSDRFFAERPEGSVSTLKIQRTQQEDSAVYLCASSGGSFTYEQYFGPGTRLTVT.